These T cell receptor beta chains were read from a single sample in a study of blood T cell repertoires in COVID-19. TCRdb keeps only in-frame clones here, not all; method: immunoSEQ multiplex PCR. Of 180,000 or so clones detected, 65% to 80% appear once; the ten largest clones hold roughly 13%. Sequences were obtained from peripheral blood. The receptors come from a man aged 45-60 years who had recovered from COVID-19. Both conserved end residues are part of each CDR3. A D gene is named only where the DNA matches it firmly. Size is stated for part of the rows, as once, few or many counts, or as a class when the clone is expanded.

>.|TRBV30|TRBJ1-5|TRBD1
TGTGCCTGGAGTGGAGGGAGGCAGGGGGTTCGTCAGCCCCAGCATTTT
CAWSGGRQGVRQPQHF
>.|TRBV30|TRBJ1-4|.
TGTGCCTGGAGACAGGGTCCTTATGAAAAACTGTTTTTT
CAWRQGPYEKLFF
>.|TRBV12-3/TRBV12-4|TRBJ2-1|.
TGTGCCACCACACGTCCAACAGGTTATGAGCAGTTCTTC
CATTRPTGYEQFF
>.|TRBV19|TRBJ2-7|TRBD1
TGTGCCAGTAGTAAGGGGACAGACTCCTACGAGCAGTACTTC
CASSKGTDSYEQYF
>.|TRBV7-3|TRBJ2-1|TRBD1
TGTGCCAGCAGCTTACTACAGGGGAATGAGCAGTTCTTC
CASSLLQGNEQFF
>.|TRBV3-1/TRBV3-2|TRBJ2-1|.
TGTGCCAGCAGCCAAGGGGCGGGAACCAGCACTGAGCAGTTCTTC
CASSQGAGTSTEQFF
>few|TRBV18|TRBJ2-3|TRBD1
TGTGCCAGCTCACAGGACAGGTTGGGCACAGATACGCAGTATTTT
CASSQDRLGTDTQYF
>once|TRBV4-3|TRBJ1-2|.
TGCGCCAGCAGCCAAGATTCGACGACAGGCAACTATGGCTACACCTTC
CASSQDSTTGNYGYTF
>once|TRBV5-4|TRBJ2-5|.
TGTGCCAGCAGCTCTAAAGAGACCCAGTACTTC
CASSSKETQYF
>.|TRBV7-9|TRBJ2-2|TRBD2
TGTGCCAGCAGCTTCGGGACTACGAGCACCGGGGAGCTGTTTTTT
CASSFGTTSTGELFF
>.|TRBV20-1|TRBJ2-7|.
TGCAGTGCTAGTCAGTCAGGGGCGGGCGAGCAGTACTTC
CSASQSGAGEQYF
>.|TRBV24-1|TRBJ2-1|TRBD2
TGTGCCACCAGTGACTCCGGGACTAGCGGGAGCGATGAGCAGTTCTTC
CATSDSGTSGSDEQFF
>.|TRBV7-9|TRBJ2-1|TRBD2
TGTGCCAGCAGCTTAGTAGGGACTAGCGGGACTCAGAAATACAATGAGCAGTTCTTC
CASSLVGTSGTQKYNEQFF
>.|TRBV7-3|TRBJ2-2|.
TGTGCCAGCAGCTTACCCGGGACCGGGGAGCTGTTTTTT
CASSLPGTGELFF
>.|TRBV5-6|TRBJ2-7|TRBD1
TGTGCCAGCACACAAAGGACAGGAGACTACGAGCAGTACTTC
CASTQRTGDYEQYF
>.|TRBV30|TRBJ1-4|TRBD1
TGTGCCTGGAGTCCTCAGGACAGGGGGCGACTGTTTTTT
CAWSPQDRGRLFF
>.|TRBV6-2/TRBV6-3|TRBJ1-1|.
TGTGCCAGCAGTGCCACAGGGTACGCTGAAGCTTTCTTT
CASSATGYAEAFF
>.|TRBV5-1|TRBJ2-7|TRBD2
TGCGCCAGCAGCTTGGCATTAGCGGGGAACTACGAGCAGTACTTC
CASSLALAGNYEQYF
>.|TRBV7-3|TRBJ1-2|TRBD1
TGTGCCAGCAGCCCAGGGACAGGTTATGGCTACACCTTC
CASSPGTGYGYTF
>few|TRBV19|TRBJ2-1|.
TGTGCCAGTAGAACGGGACAAAACAATGAGCAGTTCTTC
CASRTGQNNEQFF
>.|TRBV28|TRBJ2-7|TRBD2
TGTGCCAGCAGTCTTCTAGCGGGAGGAGGTGAGCAGTACTTC
CASSLLAGGGEQYF
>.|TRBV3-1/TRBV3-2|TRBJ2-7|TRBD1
TGTGCCAGCAGCTACGAGGACAGGGCATCCTACGAGCAGTACTTC
CASSYEDRASYEQYF
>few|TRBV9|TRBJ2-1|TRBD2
TGTGCCAGCAGCGTAGACGGTAGCGGGTGGGCCGAGCAGTTCTTC
CASSVDGSGWAEQFF
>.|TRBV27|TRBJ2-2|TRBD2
TGTGCCAGCAGGGACACGGGAGGCTACACCGGGGAGCTGTTTTTT
CASRDTGGYTGELFF
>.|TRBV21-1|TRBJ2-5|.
TGTGCCAGCAGCAAACAGGGGTACAGAATGAAGGAGACCCAGTACTTC
CASSKQGYRMKETQYF
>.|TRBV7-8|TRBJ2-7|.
TGTGCCAGCAGCATCTTTGAGACCACACGGGGCGAGCAGTACTTC
CASSIFETTRGEQYF